These 26 T cell receptor beta chains were all obtained from the same sample, sequenced in a study of blood T cell repertoires in COVID-19. Sequencing was performed with immunoSEQ multiplex PCR; in TCRdb, only in-frame clones are kept and a portion is missing. The sample contains under 250,000 clones, 92% of which appear only once. Specimen: peripheral blood. These receptor sequences come from a man aged 60 to 75 with COVID-19, enrolled during active disease.

The CDR3 reads CASSRQTGMNTEAFF. In DNA form, the CDR3 reads TGCGCCAGCAGCCGACAGACAGGGATGAACACTGAAGCTTTCTTT. V is TRBV4-1 and J is TRBJ1-1, with 7 bases that match TRBD1. Germline V gene data show CDR1 as MGHRA and CDR2 as YSYEKL. V was pared by 4 bases and J by 0 bases, with 5 bases of the junction left unmatched. There are 15 residues in the CDR3.

The rearrangement uses TRBV19 and TRBJ2-1, with 7 bases that match TRBD2. J gave up 1 base and V 6 bases, and 3 bases lay outside the gene matches. The CDR3 sequence is 14 residues long. Germline CDR1 LNHDA, CDR2 SQIVND (reference sequence). In DNA, the CDR3 is TGTGCCAGTAGGACTAGCCAATCCTACAATGAGCAGTTCTTC. Its translation: CASRTSQSYNEQFF.

CDR3 in DNA: TGTGCCAGCAGCTCCAACTTAGGGGACAGAGCAGGGAAGCAGTACTTC. Amino acid sequence: CASSSNLGDRAGKQYF. The chain employs TRBV7-3 and TRBJ2-7; 7 nucleotides match TRBD1. Germline V lookup: CDR1 SGHTA, CDR2 FQGTGA. The trim removed 4 bases at V and 8 bases at J, leaving 17 bases unmatched. The CDR3 sequence is 16 residues long.

The rearrangement uses TRBV9 and TRBJ2-6, with D unclear. The germline gives CDR1 SGDLS, CDR2 YYNGEE. This CDR3 has 15 amino acids. Trimming removed 5 bases at V and 4 bases at J, with 13 bases between. The CDR3: CASSTLDTGANVLTF. As DNA, the CDR3 is TGTGCCAGCAGTACCTTAGACACAGGGGCCAACGTCCTGACTTTC.

This chain uses TRBV5-4 with TRBJ2-5, with a weak D call TRBD1 (8 bases). The CDR3 sequence is 14 residues long. V was shortened by 3 bases and J by 6 bases, with 15 bases between the two germline ends. Germline values: CDR1 SGHNT, CDR2 YYREEE (reference sequence). In DNA, the CDR3 is TGTGCCAGCAGCTGGGGGGGGACAGGCCAGACCCAGTACTTC. Translated, it gives CASSWGGTGQTQYF.

The rearrangement joins TRBV18 to TRBJ1-2; D ambiguous. Trimming removed 2 bases from V and 2 bases from J, with 6 bases in between. Germline CDR1 and CDR2: KGHSH and LQKENI. The CDR3 is 13 amino acids. The CDR3: CASSPDGNYGYTF. For the CDR3, the DNA is TGTGCCAGCTCACCAGACGGGAACTATGGCTACACCTTC. Together with reference TRBV18 and TRBJ1-2, the CDR3 gives the full variable domain: NAGVMQNPRHLVRRRGQEARLRCSPMKGHSHVYWYRQLPEEGLKFMVYLQKENIIDESGMPKERFSAEFPKEGPSILRIQQVVRGDSAAYFCASSPDGNYGYTFGSGTRLTVV.

The chain combines TRBV5-1 with TRBJ2-7, with D possibly TRBD2 on 6 matching bases. The CDR3 has 14 amino acids. V lost 3 bases and J 5 bases, leaving 15 bases between the germline ends. In germline, CDR1 is SGHRS, CDR2 YFSETQ. For the CDR3, the DNA is TGCGCCAGCAGCTCTGGACTAAGTAACAACGAGCAGTACTTC. This translates into CASSSGLSNNEQYF.

V gene TRBV12-5 combines with J gene TRBJ1-6; possibly TRBD1 for D (5 bases). The CDR3 is 18 residues long. Germline loops: CDR1 LGHNT, CDR2 FRNRAP. The V end was cut by 1 base, the J end by 0 bases, with 13 bases between. CDR3 bases: TGTGCTAGTGGTTTGGAACCGCGGGGCGCCTCCTATAATTCACCCCTCCACTTT. As protein: CASGLEPRGASYNSPLHF. The variable domain in full, completed from reference TRBV12-5 and TRBJ1-6, reads DARVTQTPRHKVTEMGQEVTMRCQPILGHNTVFWYRQTMMQGLELLAYFRNRAPLDDSGMPKDRFSAEMPDATLATLKIQPSEPRDSAVYFCASGLEPRGASYNSPLHFGNGTRLTVT.

The chain joins TRBV10-3 to TRBJ2-7; TRBD2 aligns across 16 bases. The CDR3 contains 18 residues. Germline lookup yields CDR1 ENHRY and CDR2 SYGVKD. The V gene end was trimmed by 3 bases and the J gene end by 6 bases; junction bases not matched to a gene: 11. The CDR3: CAISDGTSGGAWKLEQYF. The CDR3 DNA reads TGTGCCATCAGTGACGGGACTAGCGGGGGGGCGTGGAAACTCGAGCAGTACTTC.

The chain couples TRBV7-9 to TRBJ2-1, with TRBD1 matching over 7 bases. V shed 3 bases and J 4 bases; nucleotides not matched to a gene: 3. The CDR3 loop spans 14 amino acids. Germline CDR1 is SEHNR and CDR2 is FQNEAQ (reference sequence). The CDR3 sequence: CASSFDREYNEQFF. The CDR3 DNA is TGTGCCAGCAGCTTCGACAGGGAATACAATGAGCAGTTCTTC.

This chain links TRBV27 with TRBJ2-7; 8 nucleotides agree with TRBD1. J was trimmed by 3 bases and V by 0 bases; bases with no gene match: 1. The germline V gene encodes CDR1 MNHEY and CDR2 SMNVEV (reference sequence). The CDR3 has 14 amino acids. The CDR3 spells CASSLSGTGYEQYF. CDR3 DNA sequence: TGTGCCAGCAGTTTATCAGGGACAGGCTACGAGCAGTACTTC.

The chain couples TRBV6-2 or TRBV6-3 to TRBJ2-6; maybe TRBD2 (5 bases). From germline, CDR1 is MNHEY and CDR2 SVGEGT. The germline V and J ends were trimmed by 5 bases and 0 bases, with 8 bases remaining between them. This CDR3 contains 15 residues. CDR3 bases: TGTGCCAGCAGTACCAGCGGCTCTGGGGCCAACGTCCTGACTTTC. Protein sequence: CASSTSGSGANVLTF.

The chain couples TRBV3-1 (or the pseudogene TRBV3-2) to TRBJ2-2; no definite D call. The germline gives CDR1 LGHDT, CDR2 YNNKEL (reference sequence). The ends were cut back, 3 bases at V and 3 bases at J, with 14 bases in the middle. There are 16 residues in the CDR3. The CDR3 here is CASSQGRSGYTGELFF. The CDR3 DNA follows: TGTGCCAGCAGCCAGGGTCGTTCAGGTTACACCGGGGAGCTGTTTTTT.

This clone was observed once. This chain uses TRBV12-3 or TRBV12-4 with TRBJ1-1; unclear D gene. V was clipped by 2 bases and J by 1 base, with 5 bases between them. The CDR3 length is 13 residues. The CDR3 DNA reads as TGTGCCAGCAGTTTACAGGCGAACACTGAAGCTTTCTTT. Translation: CASSLQANTEAFF.

The V and J genes are TRBV7-8 and TRBJ2-7; a weak D match, TRBD1 (5 bases). The ends were cut back, 2 bases at V and 2 bases at J, with 13 bases in the middle. The germline V gene encodes CDR1 SGHVS and CDR2 FQNEAQ. This CDR3 region has 15 residues. CDR3 amino acids: CASSLYGAAAYEQYF. CDR3 bases: TGTGCCAGCAGCTTATATGGGGCGGCGGCCTACGAGCAGTACTTC.

The genes are TRBV30 and TRBJ2-7; TRBD2 matches 15 bases. J was trimmed by 4 bases and V by 2 bases; bases with no gene match: 3. This CDR3 has 15 amino acids. Germline CDR1 and CDR2: GTSNPN and SVGIG (reference sequence). The CDR3 DNA is TGTGCCTGGAGTAGGGGGACTAGCGGGAGGTACGAGCAGTACTTC. Translating gives CAWSRGTSGRYEQYF.

The chain uses TRBV18 and TRBJ1-1, with D maybe TRBD1 (6 bases). The V end lost 4 bases, the J end lost 5 bases, and 20 bases lay between the germline ends. Germline lookup yields CDR1 KGHSH and CDR2 LQKENI. The CDR3 loop spans 16 amino acids. CDR3 in DNA: TGTGCCAGCTCACAGAAACAGGGAAGGGATAGGACTGAAGCTTTCTTT. Translated: CASSQKQGRDRTEAFF. Supplemented by reference TRBV18 and TRBJ1-1, the full variable domain reads NAGVMQNPRHLVRRRGQEARLRCSPMKGHSHVYWYRQLPEEGLKFMVYLQKENIIDESGMPKERFSAEFPKEGPSILRIQQVVRGDSAAYFCASSQKQGRDRTEAFFGQGTRLTVV.

This chain joins TRBV2 and TRBJ2-3, with D maybe TRBD1 (6 bases). CDR1 is SNHLY and CDR2 is FYNNEI in the germline V gene. The CDR3 consists of 14 residues. Deletions cut 3 bases from V and 4 bases from J, with 11 bases between. The CDR3 here is CASSDWGRADTQYF. The CDR3 DNA follows: TGTGCCAGCAGTGATTGGGGGCGCGCAGATACGCAGTATTTT.

The chain recombines TRBV3-1 (or the pseudogene TRBV3-2) with TRBJ1-6; D gene uncertain. Per the germline V gene, CDR1 is LGHDT and CDR2 is YNNKEL (reference sequence). Between the trimmed V and J ends, which lost 1 base and 7 bases, there was a span of 8 bases. This CDR3 comprises 14 residues. The CDR3 reads CASSQVAGNSPLHF. In DNA, the CDR3 is TGTGCCAGCAGCCAAGTGGCAGGAAATTCACCCCTCCACTTT.

As DNA, the CDR3 is TGTGCCAGCAGTGGTAACAGTCAAGAGACCCAGTACTTC. Its protein product is CASSGNSQETQYF. The chain joins TRBV2 to TRBJ2-5; no clear D gene. Germline V lookup: CDR1 SNHLY, CDR2 FYNNEI. The CDR3 consists of 13 residues. V was shortened by 4 bases and J by 2 bases, with 8 bases between the two germline ends.

CDR3 DNA sequence: TGTGCCAGCAGTGAGTGGGGAGGGGAAGCTTTCTTT. Its protein is CASSEWGGEAFF. The chain employs TRBV2 and TRBJ1-1; no clear D gene. The CDR3 has 12 residues. Trimming cost V 3 bases and J 8 bases, with 10 bases left between them. Germline V gives CDR1 SNHLY, CDR2 FYNNEI. Based on the CDR3 plus reference TRBV2 and TRBJ1-1, the full variable domain is EPEVTQTPSHQVTQMGQEVILRCVPISNHLYFYWYRQILGQKVEFLVSFYNNEISEKSEIFDDQFSVERPDGSNFTLKIRSTKLEDSAMYFCASSEWGGEAFFGQGTRLTVV.

The chain is built from TRBV28 and TRBJ1-1, with D possibly matching TRBD1 (5 bases). The CDR3 runs 16 residues. The germline CDR1 and CDR2 sequences are MDHEN and SYDVKM. V shed 6 bases and J shed 1 base, with 18 bases lying between them. CDR3 residues: CASRLTLGGTNTEAFF. CDR3 nucleotide sequence: TGTGCCAGCAGGCTCACCCTTGGCGGGACGAACACTGAAGCTTTCTTT.

This sequence joins TRBV9 and TRBJ2-2; D unresolved. The CDR3 loop spans 14 amino acids. CDR1 and CDR2 from the germline V gene are SGDLS and YYNGEE. V was cut by 5 bases and J by 3 bases, with 11 bases left in between. The CDR3 sequence: CASSSGADTGELFF. Written as DNA, the CDR3 is TGTGCCAGCAGTTCGGGTGCTGACACCGGGGAGCTGTTTTTT.

This rearrangement joins TRBV5-1 to TRBJ1-1, with a weak D call TRBD1 (5 bases). V lost 4 bases and J 0 bases, leaving 10 bases between the germline ends. This CDR3 has 14 residues. Per the germline V gene, CDR1 is SGHRS and CDR2 is YFSETQ. CDR3 residues: CASSAGTVNTEAFF. The CDR3 nucleotides are TGCGCCAGCAGCGCCGGGACTGTGAACACTGAAGCTTTCTTT.

The chain joins TRBV28 to TRBJ2-2; 8 bases fit TRBD2. V was clipped by 7 bases and J by 5 bases; unmatched bases: 15. The CDR3 length is 17 residues. The germline V gene has CDR1 MDHEN and CDR2 SYDVKM. The DNA for the CDR3 is TGTGCCAGCACTCAAACCGCAACGGGGGGGATGACCGGGGAGCTGTTTTTT. It translates to CASTQTATGGMTGELFF.

The chain couples TRBV3-1 (or the pseudogene TRBV3-2) to TRBJ2-3; 8 nucleotides line up with TRBD1. The CDR3 totals 17 residues. Trimming took 1 base from V and 3 from J; bases not matched to a gene: 9. Germline CDR1 and CDR2: LGHDT and YNNKEL (reference sequence). CDR3 sequence reads: CASSQAFRTGRTDTQYF. CDR3 bases: TGTGCCAGCAGCCAAGCCTTCAGGACAGGGAGGACAGATACGCAGTATTTT.